This T cell receptor (beta chain) was captured in a study of CD8+ T cells in alopecia areata. Study as a whole: It was oral tofacitinib, at 5 to 10 mg twice daily, that treated patients received. Scoring treated patients' severity relied on the percentage of scalp area affected.

Treatment of the sample: oral pan-JAK inhibitor, 5-10 mg twice daily. Using a FACSAria, the CD4+ and CD8+ T cells were sorted from the PBMCs. The table lists this clone with a count of one. Its antigen is unidentified. Whole-study findings and limits: The presence of one nonresponder keeps the tie between baseline CD8+ expansion and response uncertain.

RNA was extracted and reverse transcribed into cDNA as the sequencing template. Measured with immunoSEQ multiplex PCR; TCRdb has only the in-frame clones, and not every one. The sample contains some 200,000 clones, roughly 61% of which appear only once. This TCR was sampled from a human donor with alopecia areata. The material was CD8+ T cells sorted from blood, obtained at week 24, from a patient treated with tofacitinib.

Here the CDR3 DNA reads TGTGCCAGCAGCTTAGAATGGGGGCCGGGGCAGCCCCAGCATTTT. Amino acids: CASSLEWGPGQPQHF. V and J are TRBV7-6 and TRBJ1-5; weak D call: TRBD1 (6 bases). V was pared by 1 base and J by 7 bases, with 14 bases between. CDR1 and CDR2 from the germline V gene are SGHVS and FNYEAQ. This CDR3 contains 15 residues.